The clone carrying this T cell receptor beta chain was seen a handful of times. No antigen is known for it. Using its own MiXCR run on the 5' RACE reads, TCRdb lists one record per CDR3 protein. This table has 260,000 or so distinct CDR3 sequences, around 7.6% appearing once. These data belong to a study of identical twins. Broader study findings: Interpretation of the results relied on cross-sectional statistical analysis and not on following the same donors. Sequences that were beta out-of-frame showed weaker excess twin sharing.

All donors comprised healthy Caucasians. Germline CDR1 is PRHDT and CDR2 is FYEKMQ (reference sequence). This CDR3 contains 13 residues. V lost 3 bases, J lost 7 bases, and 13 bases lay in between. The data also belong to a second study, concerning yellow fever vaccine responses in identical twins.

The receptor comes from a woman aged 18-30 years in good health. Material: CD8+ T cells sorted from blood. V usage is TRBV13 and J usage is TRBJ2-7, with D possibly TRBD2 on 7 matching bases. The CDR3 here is CASSLGGGFEQYV. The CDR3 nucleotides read TGTGCCAGCAGCTTGGGAGGGGGTTTTGAGCAGTACGTC.